This TCR beta chain was documented in a study of radiation and T cells in renal cell carcinoma. The table came from immunoSEQ multiplex PCR; TCRdb's copy has only in-frame clones and leaves some out. In the table there are fewer than 85,000 clones, roughly nine tenths of which are singletons. As to time point: blood 4 weeks post-SBRT, at nephrectomy. As to treatment: 15 Gy SBRT to primary tumor, nephrectomy 4 weeks later. Nephrectomy followed 15 Gy stereotactic body radiation by 4 weeks. The tumor was a clear cell renal cell carcinoma. Turning to this clone: No antigen is known for it.

Whole-study results and caveats: Top tumor clonotypes rose in blood 2 weeks post-radiation, then contracted.

The J segment lost 0 bases and the V segment lost 1 base, leaving 2 bases of the junction unmatched. Germline V CDR1 and CDR2: MNHEY, SVGAGI. This CDR3 is built from 16 residues. This TCR came from a woman between 70 and 85 years old with renal cell carcinoma. Sequenced material: blood, taken from a patient whose treatment included radiotherapy and nephrectomy. The gene calls are TRBV6-5 and TRBJ2-5, with 10 bases aligning to TRBD2. The CDR3 DNA reads as TGTGCCAGCAGTTACTTCGGACTAGCGGACCAAGAGACCCAGTACTTC. This encodes CASSYFGLADQETQYF.